This T cell receptor beta chain was found in a study of T cell repertoires in cytomegalovirus infection. MiXCR, applied by TCRdb to the reads, yields one record per CDR3 protein. The table shows about 460,000 distinct CDR3 sequences, with about 11% occurring only once. The CDR3 totals 12 residues. V lost 4 bases and J 7 bases, leaving 10 bases between the germline ends. Looked up from germline, CDR1 is SQVTM and CDR2 is ANQGSEA. The J gene is TRBJ2-2, the V gene TRBV29-1, with unresolved D. Material: PBMCs. The receptor was derived from a human donor in good health (CMV status not recorded). Some clones in this sample may be carry-over from other donors' samples. The CDR3 nucleotides read TGCAGCGTTGCTCGTTTGGGCGGGGAGCTGTTTTTT. Translating gives CSVARLGGELFF.